Below, 21 T cell receptor beta chains from the same sample are listed, as sequenced in a study of low-dose radiotherapy and immunotherapy resistance in tumors. Time point indicated: after trial treatment. Described treatment: LDRT plus nivolumab, ipilimumab, low-dose cyclophosphamide and aspirin (RACIN trial). Alpha- and beta-chain coverage of first-strand cDNA came from TRAV- and TRBV-specific primers. The PCR that amplified TCRs ran for approximately 20 cycles, relying on a constant-region primer and a V-primer adapter. MiXCR, applied by TCRdb to the reads, yields one record per CDR3 protein. The data contain some 38,000 distinct CDR3 sequences, roughly 20% of them seen just once; the ten biggest clones take up roughly 8.3%. This specimen was PBMCs, taken after low-dose radiotherapy plus immunotherapy. The receptors were sampled from a female donor with ovarian cancer.

V is TRBV10-3 and J is TRBJ2-1, with TRBD2 identical over 11 bases. The CDR3 is 16 residues long. Germline-derived CDR1 and CDR2 are ENHRY and SYGVKD. J gave up 7 bases and V 3 bases, and 8 bases lay outside the gene matches. CDR3 bases: TGTGCCATCAGTGAAAGAACTAGCGGGAGTGGGAATGAGCAGTTCTTC. Amino acid sequence: CAISERTSGSGNEQFF.

In regard to this clonotype: This likely traces to a read error, being one base from a far larger clone. The chain employs TRBV13 and TRBJ2-3, with D hard to call. Trimming pared 6 bases from V and 2 bases from J, leaving 12 bases between. Germline assignment: CDR1 PRHDT and CDR2 FYEKMQ (reference sequence). The length of the CDR3 is 14 residues. The CDR3 DNA reads TGTGCCAGCAGTGATTCGCAGGTCACAGATACGCAGTATTTT. Translated: CASSDSQVTDTQYF.

This clonotype occurred many times. CDR3 in amino acids: CASSWGQGSYEQYF. CDR3 nucleotide sequence: TGCGCCAGCAGCTGGGGACAGGGCTCCTACGAGCAGTACTTC. This rearrangement joins TRBV5-1 to TRBJ2-7; 9 bases fit TRBD1. CDR1 and CDR2 (germline): SGHRS, YFSETQ. With V trimmed by 3 bases and J by 0 bases, 1 base remained unmatched. This CDR3 region has 14 residues.

Regarding this clonotype: Since a far larger clone is one base different, this is likely a read error. This CDR3 reads CAIAPGLRFAYEQFF. In DNA form, the CDR3 reads TGTGCCATCGCCCCGGGACTACGATTCGCCTACGAGCAGTTCTTC. The chain is built from TRBV28 and TRBJ2-1, with 7 bases that match TRBD2. Germline V gene sequence: CDR1 MDHEN, CDR2 SYDVKM. The CDR3 totals 15 residues. Unmatched junction bases numbered 19, after V lost 10 bases and J lost 10 bases.

V usage is TRBV4-3 and J usage is TRBJ2-7, with D possibly being TRBD2 (6 bases). Trimming took 4 bases from V and 0 from J, leaving 16 bases between them. Per the germline V gene, CDR1 is LGHNA and CDR2 is YSLEER. The CDR3 is 16 residues long. The CDR3 protein is CASSRGPRDSSYEQYF. The CDR3 coding sequence is TGCGCCAGCAGCCGGGGACCCCGGGACTCCTCCTACGAGCAGTACTTC.

This clonotype was seen only once. This likely came from a read error, as a far larger clone is one base away. V is TRBV13 and J is TRBJ2-5; 8 nucleotides align to TRBD2. This CDR3 spans 16 amino acids. The germline gives CDR1 PRHDT, CDR2 FYEKMQ (reference sequence). Trimming removed 6 bases from V and 4 bases from J; junction bases left unmatched: 13. CDR3 coding DNA: TGTGCCAGCAGATTCTCCGTCCTAGCGGGCCCAGAGACCCAGTACTTC. Amino acids: CASRFSVLAGPETQYF. The full variable domain, in which reference TRBV13 and TRBJ2-5 provide the parts outside the CDR3, is AAGVIQSPRHLIKEKRETATLKCYPIPRHDTVYWYQQGPGQDPQFLISFYEKMQSDKGSIPDRFSAQQFSDYHSELNMSSLELGDSALYFCASRFSVLAGPETQYFGPGTRLLVL.

In this sample, this clonotype turned up many times. V and J are TRBV4-2 and TRBJ2-5; 9 bases fit TRBD2. Germline V CDR1 and CDR2: LGHNA, YNFKEQ. The CDR3 contains 17 residues. V lost 0 bases, J lost 5 bases, and 10 bases stayed unmatched. The CDR3 spells CASSQDNGAGGRETQYF. The CDR3 DNA reads TGTGCCAGCAGCCAAGATAATGGGGCGGGGGGGCGTGAGACCCAGTACTTC.

This clonotype was detected many times. The genes are TRBV7-2 and TRBJ2-1; 12 positions match TRBD2. This CDR3 has 17 amino acids. V was clipped by 2 bases and J by 6 bases; unmatched bases: 8. Germline V gene lookup returns CDR1 SGHTA and CDR2 FQGNSA. In DNA, the CDR3 is TGTGCCAGCAGCTTAAGAGGGACTAGCGGGTCCCTCAATGAGCAGTTCTTC. Translation gives CASSLRGTSGSLNEQFF.

This clonotype was detected ten times or more. The chain uses TRBV7-9 and TRBJ2-5; weak D call: TRBD1 (5 bases). The CDR3 is 15 residues long. V dropped 5 bases and J dropped 0 bases, with 13 bases sitting between them. CDR1 and CDR2 (germline): SEHNR, FQNEAQ (reference sequence). The DNA for the CDR3 is TGTGCCAGCAGCGTCCGGCAGGGTTACCAAGAGACCCAGTACTTC. It yields the protein CASSVRQGYQETQYF.

This clonotype was seen at least ten times. The chain is built from TRBV4-2 and TRBJ2-2; a possible D gene is TRBD2 (5 bases). CDR1 is LGHNA and CDR2 is YNFKEQ in the germline V gene. This CDR3 is 16 amino acids long. Trimming cost V 4 bases and J 1 base, with 13 bases left between them. The CDR3 region has the DNA TGTGCCAGCAGCCCGGAACGGACTTTGAACACCGGGGAGCTGTTTTTT. Translating gives CASSPERTLNTGELFF.

This clonotype showed up many times. The J gene is TRBJ2-5, the V gene TRBV12-3 or TRBV12-4; D is uncertain. CDR3 size: 15 residues. Trimming removed 6 bases from V and 1 base from J, with 15 bases in between. The CDR3 DNA reads TGTGCCAGCAGGGCAACCCCGGCGGCCCAAGAGACCCAGTACTTC. Residues: CASRATPAAQETQYF.

This clonotype was found many times. V and J are TRBV12-3 or TRBV12-4 and TRBJ1-5, with D uncertain. Trimming cost V 3 bases and J 6 bases, with 6 bases left between them. The CDR3 loop spans 12 amino acids. The CDR3: CASSFELQPQHF. The CDR3 region has the DNA TGTGCCAGCAGTTTTGAGCTTCAGCCCCAGCATTTT.

Many counts were recorded for this clonotype. This rearrangement joins TRBV29-1 to TRBJ1-1; unclear D gene. Germline V lookup: CDR1 SQVTM, CDR2 ANQGSEA. The CDR3 covers 13 residues. V was clipped by 2 bases and J by 1 base, with 8 bases between them. The CDR3 nucleotides are TGCAGCGTTGAAAGTGGCGGGAACACTGAAGCTTTCTTT. This sequence encodes CSVESGGNTEAFF.

V is TRBV7-1 and J is TRBJ2-7; possible D gene TRBD2, 6 bases. TRBV7-1 is labeled an ORF, and its function is uncertain. Between the trimmed V and J ends, which lost 5 bases and 0 bases, there was a span of 11 bases. This CDR3 region has 14 residues. In DNA, the CDR3 is TGTGCCAGCAGCCGGGACTGGAGCTCCTACGAGCAGTACTTC. Amino acids: CASSRDWSSYEQYF.

This clonotype was counted ten times or more. The chain employs TRBV5-1 and TRBJ1-1; TRBD1 matches at 8 bases. The V and J ends lost 6 bases and 4 bases, in that order; junction bases with no gene match: 5. The CDR3 totals 13 residues. CDR1 and CDR2 (germline): SGHRS, YFSETQ. In DNA, the CDR3 is TGCGCCAGCATAGGACAGGGAGGCACTGAAGCTTTCTTT. This encodes CASIGQGGTEAFF.

As regards this clonotype: Since a far larger clone is one base different, this is likely a read error. The chain employs TRBV20-1 and TRBJ2-1; D is perhaps TRBD1 or TRBD2 (5 bases each). Trimming shortened V by 6 bases and J by 10 bases, and 19 bases separated the two germline ends. CDR3 length: 13 amino acids. Germline CDR1 and CDR2: DFQATT and SNEGSKA (reference sequence). DNA for the CDR3: TGCAGTGCATGGGGGATGAGCTCCTACGAGCAGTTCTTC. Translating it yields CSAWGMSSYEQFF.

The chain carries TRBV19 and TRBJ2-3; 11 bases fit TRBD1. The CDR3 is 16 residues long. The germline CDR1 and CDR2 sequences are LNHDA and SQIVND (reference sequence). Germline trimming cut 5 bases from V and 0 bases from J; bases unmatched to any gene: 4. The DNA for the CDR3 is TGTGCCAGTAGTGGCGGACAGGGGGCAAGCACAGATACGCAGTATTTT. Translating gives CASSGGQGASTDTQYF.

This clonotype was seen a few times. The V call is TRBV10-3, the J call TRBJ2-6; D remains ambiguous. Germline V gives CDR1 ENHRY, CDR2 SYGVKD. This CDR3 has 12 amino acids. Trimming left V 2 bases short and J 4 bases short, with 0 bases between. CDR3 loop: CAISEGANVLTF. In DNA, the CDR3 is TGTGCCATCAGTGAGGGGGCCAACGTCCTGACTTTC.

This rearrangement joins TRBV3-1 to TRBJ2-2; D tentatively reads TRBD1 or TRBD2 (5 bases each). V was cut by 0 bases and J by 3 bases, with 8 bases left in between. In germline, CDR1 is LGHDT, CDR2 YNNKEL (reference sequence). The CDR3 loop spans 15 amino acids. CDR3 amino acids: CASSQEWDHTGELFF. The CDR3 DNA sequence: TGTGCCAGCAGCCAAGAATGGGACCACACCGGGGAGCTGTTTTTT.

In its sample, this clonotype was seen many times. The chain employs TRBV27 and TRBJ2-1; tentatively, D is TRBD1 or TRBD2 (6 bases each). The CDR3 extends over 18 amino acids. V shed 3 bases and J shed 0 bases, with 18 bases lying between them. In germline, CDR1 is MNHEY, CDR2 SMNVEV (reference sequence). The CDR3 DNA sequence: TGTGCCAGCAGTTTTGCCGCTATAGGGGGGAGCTCCTACAATGAGCAGTTCTTC. Translation: CASSFAAIGGSSYNEQFF.

This clonotype was seen repeatedly, ten times or more. A read error likely explains this, since a far larger clone differs by one base. This rearrangement joins TRBV20-1 to TRBJ2-7, with D possibly TRBD2 on 5 matching bases. The CDR3 contains 14 residues. V was cut by 5 bases and J by 7 bases, with 21 bases left in between. Germline V gives CDR1 DFQATT, CDR2 SNEGSKA (reference sequence). In DNA, the CDR3 is TGCAGTGCTGAACCTCCGATGAACGCGGGTGAGCAGTACTTC. Protein: CSAEPPMNAGEQYF.